This T cell receptor (beta chain) was sequenced in a study of shared clonotypes between healthy human individuals. Study outcomes and limitations: Blood alone was sampled, and tissue repertoires likely differ.

The germline V gene has CDR1 SEHNR and CDR2 FQNEAQ (reference sequence). The V end was cut by 5 bases, the J end by 6 bases, with 14 bases between. The CDR3 covers 14 residues. Method: immunoSEQ multiplex PCR; TCRdb's copy keeps in-frame clones and lacks some. The repertoire holds under 85,000 clones, with about 61% as singletons. This clone has ten or more counts. What it binds is not known. The chain couples TRBV7-9 to TRBJ2-1, with D unresolved. The source of this sequence is a man aged 25-40 years in good health. Material: memory CD8+ T cells sorted from blood. The sample's subset: CD45RO+ cells pooled with CCR7-negative TemRA cells. CDR3 bases: TGTGCCAGCAGCCTCGACGGACGGATCAATGAGCAGTTCTTC. It is translated as CASSLDGRINEQFF.